One sample yielded the 5 T cell receptor beta chains listed below, sequenced in a study of T cell repertoires in cytomegalovirus infection. One entry per CDR3 protein, called by TCRdb with MiXCR from the reads. The table has almost 550,000 distinct CDR3 sequences, more than 15% seen once. The sequenced sample was CD8+ T cells from PBMCs. The receptors stem from a human donor in good health (CMV status not recorded). Some clones in this sample may be carry-over from other donors' samples.

The chain employs TRBV19 and TRBJ1-5; 7 positions match TRBD1. This CDR3 spans 14 amino acids. Germline V gene data show CDR1 as LNHDA and CDR2 as SQIVND (reference sequence). V lost 9 bases and J lost 2; bases outside the gene matches: 7. The CDR3 loop is CASRYRGGNQPQHF. The CDR3 DNA reads as TGTGCCAGCCGGTACAGGGGTGGCAATCAGCCCCAGCATTTT.

This clonotype was observed at least ten times. Here the CDR3 DNA reads TGTGCCAGCAGCTTAGAGCTAGCGGCCTACACAGATACGCAGTATTTT. Residues: CASSLELAAYTDTQYF. This chain connects TRBV7-3 to TRBJ2-3; 7 bases agree with TRBD2. From germline, CDR1 is SGHTA and CDR2 FQGTGA. J lost 2 bases, V lost 2 bases, and 7 bases had no gene match. The CDR3 is 16 amino acids. Drawing the rest from reference TRBV7-3 and TRBJ2-3, the complete variable domain is GAGVSQTPSNKVTEKGKYVELRCDPISGHTALYWYRQSLGQGPEFLIYFQGTGAADDSGLPNDRFFAVRPEGSVSTLKIQRTERGDSAVYLCASSLELAAYTDTQYFGPGTRLTVL.

The genes are TRBV5-1 and TRBJ2-1; D is possibly TRBD1 (7 bases). The germline gives CDR1 SGHRS, CDR2 YFSETQ. Deletions cut 4 bases from V and 7 bases from J, with 21 bases between. The CDR3 spans 16 residues. CDR3 in amino acids: CASSIRGQRAHNEQFF. The CDR3 nucleotides are TGCGCCAGCAGCATAAGGGGGCAGCGGGCGCATAATGAGCAGTTCTTC.

This clonotype was seen repeatedly, ten times or more. This chain links TRBV10-3 with TRBJ1-5, with D tentatively TRBD1 (6 bases). Trimming removed 5 bases from V and 0 bases from J, with 11 bases in between. This CDR3 is 15 amino acids long. Germline V gene sequence: CDR1 ENHRY, CDR2 SYGVKD. CDR3 region: CAISTTGFSNQPQHF. DNA for the CDR3: TGTGCCATCAGTACCACAGGGTTTAGCAATCAGCCCCAGCATTTT.

This clonotype has only one observation. The chain employs TRBV29-1 and TRBJ2-6, with D possibly TRBD1 on 6 matching bases. The germline V gene has CDR1 SQVTM and CDR2 ANQGSEA. CDR3 length: 15 amino acids. Trimming stripped 6 bases from V and 0 bases from J, with 12 bases between. DNA of the CDR3: TGCAGCGTACAGGGCTCCAGCTCTGGGGCCAACGTCCTGACTTTC. Its translation is CSVQGSSSGANVLTF.